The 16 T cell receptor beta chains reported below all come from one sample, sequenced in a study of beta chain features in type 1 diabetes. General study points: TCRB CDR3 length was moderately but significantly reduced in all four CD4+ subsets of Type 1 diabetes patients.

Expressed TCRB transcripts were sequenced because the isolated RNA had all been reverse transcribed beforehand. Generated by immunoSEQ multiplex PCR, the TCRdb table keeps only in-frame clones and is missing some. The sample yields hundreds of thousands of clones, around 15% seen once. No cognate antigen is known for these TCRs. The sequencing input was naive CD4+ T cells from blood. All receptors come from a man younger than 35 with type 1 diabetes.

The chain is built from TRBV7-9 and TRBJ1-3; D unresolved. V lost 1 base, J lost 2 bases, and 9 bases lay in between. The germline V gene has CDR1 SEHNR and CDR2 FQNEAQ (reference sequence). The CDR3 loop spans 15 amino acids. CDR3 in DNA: TGTGCCAGCAGCTTAGTAGGAGGGACTGGAAACACCATATATTTT. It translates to CASSLVGGTGNTIYF.

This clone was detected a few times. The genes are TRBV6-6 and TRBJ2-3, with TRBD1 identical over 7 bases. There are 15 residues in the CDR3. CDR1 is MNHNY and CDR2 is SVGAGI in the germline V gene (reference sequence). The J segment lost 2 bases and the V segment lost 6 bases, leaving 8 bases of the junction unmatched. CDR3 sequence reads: CASSPDRPPTDTQYF. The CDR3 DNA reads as TGTGCCAGCAGCCCGGACAGGCCCCCCACAGATACGCAGTATTTT.

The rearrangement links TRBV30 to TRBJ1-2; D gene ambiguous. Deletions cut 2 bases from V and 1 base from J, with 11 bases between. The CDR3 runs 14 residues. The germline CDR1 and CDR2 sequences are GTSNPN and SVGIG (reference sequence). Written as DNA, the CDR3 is TGTGCCTGGAGTATTAGAAGCCTTAACTATGGCTACACCTTC. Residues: CAWSIRSLNYGYTF.

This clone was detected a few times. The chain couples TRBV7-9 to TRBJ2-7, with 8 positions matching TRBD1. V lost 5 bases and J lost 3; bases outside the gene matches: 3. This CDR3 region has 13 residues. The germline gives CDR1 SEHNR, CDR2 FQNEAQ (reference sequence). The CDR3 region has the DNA TGTGCCAGCAGCCGACAGGGGTTCTACGAGCAGTACTTC. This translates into CASSRQGFYEQYF.

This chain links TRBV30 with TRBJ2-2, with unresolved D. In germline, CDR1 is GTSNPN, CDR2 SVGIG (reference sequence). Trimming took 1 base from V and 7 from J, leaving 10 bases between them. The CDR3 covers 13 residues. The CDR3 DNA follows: TGTGCCTGGAGTGCCTCCCGGAACGGGGAGCTGTTTTTT. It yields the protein CAWSASRNGELFF.

CDR3 bases: TGTGCCAGCAGGGGACAGGAACACTATGGCTACACCTTC. This sequence encodes CASRGQEHYGYTF. V is TRBV6-5 and J is TRBJ1-2; the match to TRBD1 covers 8 bases. Germline V gene sequence: CDR1 MNHEY, CDR2 SVGAGI. The CDR3 is 13 residues long. V shed 6 bases, J shed 3 bases, and the junction held 3 bases outside the gene matches.

CDR3 sequence reads: CASSTRDRVYENIQYF. As DNA, the CDR3 is TGCGCCAGCAGCACCCGGGACAGGGTTTATGAAAACATTCAGTACTTC. The chain has TRBV4-1 and TRBJ2-4; 9 bases match TRBD1. This CDR3 is 16 amino acids long. V trimming: 5 bases; J trimming: 5 bases; junction bases outside the gene matches: 10. Germline CDR1 is MGHRA and CDR2 is YSYEKL.

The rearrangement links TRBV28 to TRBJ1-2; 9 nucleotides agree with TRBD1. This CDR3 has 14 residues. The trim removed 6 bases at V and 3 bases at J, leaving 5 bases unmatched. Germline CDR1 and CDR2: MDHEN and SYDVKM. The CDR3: CASSTGGAYYGYTF. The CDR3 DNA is TGTGCCAGCAGCACAGGGGGCGCTTACTATGGCTACACCTTC.

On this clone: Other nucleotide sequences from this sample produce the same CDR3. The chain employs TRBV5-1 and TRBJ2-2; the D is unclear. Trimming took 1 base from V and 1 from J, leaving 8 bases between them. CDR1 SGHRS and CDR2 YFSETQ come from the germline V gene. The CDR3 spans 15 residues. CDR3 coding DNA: TGCGCCAGCAGCTTGTCATCCGGGAACACCGGGGAGCTGTTTTTT. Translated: CASSLSSGNTGELFF.

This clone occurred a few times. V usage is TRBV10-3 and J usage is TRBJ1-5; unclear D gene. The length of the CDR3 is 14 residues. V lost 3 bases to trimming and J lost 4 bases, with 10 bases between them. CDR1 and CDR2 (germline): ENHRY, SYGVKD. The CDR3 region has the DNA TGTGCCATCAGTGAAGCGACCGCTAATCAGCCCCAGCATTTT. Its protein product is CAISEATANQPQHF.

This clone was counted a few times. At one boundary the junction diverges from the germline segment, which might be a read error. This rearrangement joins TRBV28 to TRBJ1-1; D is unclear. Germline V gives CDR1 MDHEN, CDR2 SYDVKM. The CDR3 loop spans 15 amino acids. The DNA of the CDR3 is TGTGCCAGCAGTTTCAGAACAGCCTTGAATACTGAAGCTTTCTTT. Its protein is CASSFRTALNTEAFF.

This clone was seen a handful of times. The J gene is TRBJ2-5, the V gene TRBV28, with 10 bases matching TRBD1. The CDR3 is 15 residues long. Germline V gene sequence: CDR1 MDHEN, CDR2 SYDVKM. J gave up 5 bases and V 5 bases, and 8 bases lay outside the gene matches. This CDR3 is CASSTQGTGVETQYF. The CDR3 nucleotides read TGTGCCAGCAGTACCCAGGGGACAGGGGTCGAGACCCAGTACTTC. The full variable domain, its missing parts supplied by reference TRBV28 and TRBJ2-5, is DVKVTQSSRYLVKRTGEKVFLECVQDMDHENMFWYRQDPGLGLRLIYFSYDVKMKEKGDIPEGYSVSREKKERFSLILESASTNQTSMYLCASSTQGTGVETQYFGPGTRLLVL.

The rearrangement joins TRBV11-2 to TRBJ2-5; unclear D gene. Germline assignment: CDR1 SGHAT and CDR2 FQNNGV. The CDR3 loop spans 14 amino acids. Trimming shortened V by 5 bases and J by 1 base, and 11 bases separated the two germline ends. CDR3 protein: CASSPLTAQETQYF. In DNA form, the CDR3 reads TGTGCCAGCAGCCCCTTGACTGCCCAAGAGACCCAGTACTTC.

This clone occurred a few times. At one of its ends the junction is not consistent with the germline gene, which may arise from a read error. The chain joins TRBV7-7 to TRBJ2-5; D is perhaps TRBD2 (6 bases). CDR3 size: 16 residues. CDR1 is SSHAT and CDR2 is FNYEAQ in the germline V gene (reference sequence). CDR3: CASSPVGGWMQETQYF. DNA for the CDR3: TGTGCTAGCAGCCCCGTTGGGGGGTGGATGCAAGAGACCCAGTACTTC.

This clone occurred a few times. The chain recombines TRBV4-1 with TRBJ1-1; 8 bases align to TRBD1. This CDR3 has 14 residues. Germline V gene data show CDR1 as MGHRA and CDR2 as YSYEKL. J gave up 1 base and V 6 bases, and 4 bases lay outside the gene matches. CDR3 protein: CASRQDRENTEAFF. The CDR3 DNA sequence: TGCGCCAGCAGACAGGACAGGGAGAACACTGAAGCTTTCTTT.

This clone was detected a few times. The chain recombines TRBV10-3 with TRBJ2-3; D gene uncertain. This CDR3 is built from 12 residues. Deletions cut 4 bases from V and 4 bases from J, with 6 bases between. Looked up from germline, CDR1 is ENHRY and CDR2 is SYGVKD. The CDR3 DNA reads TGTGCCATCAGTGGACACCCAGATACGCAGTATTTT. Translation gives CAISGHPDTQYF.